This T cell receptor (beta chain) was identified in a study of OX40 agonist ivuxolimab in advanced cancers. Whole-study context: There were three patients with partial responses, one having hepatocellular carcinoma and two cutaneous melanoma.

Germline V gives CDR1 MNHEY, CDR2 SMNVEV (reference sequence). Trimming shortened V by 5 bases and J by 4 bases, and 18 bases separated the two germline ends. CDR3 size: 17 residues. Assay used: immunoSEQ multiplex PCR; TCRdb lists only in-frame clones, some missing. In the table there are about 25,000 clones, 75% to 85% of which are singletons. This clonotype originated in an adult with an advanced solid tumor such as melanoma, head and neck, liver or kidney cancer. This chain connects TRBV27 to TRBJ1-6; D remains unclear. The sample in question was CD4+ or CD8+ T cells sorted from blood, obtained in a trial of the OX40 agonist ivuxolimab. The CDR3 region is CASSLPPEGGYNSPLHF. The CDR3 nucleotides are TGTGCCAGCAGTCTCCCCCCGGAGGGCGGGTATAATTCACCCCTCCACTTT.